Listed below are T cell receptor beta chains from one sample, sequenced in a study of vaccination and CD4 T cells after COVID-19. No antigen has been assigned to these receptors. TCRdb re-called the PCR reads through MiXCR, storing one row per CDR3 protein. The sample comprises around 26,000 distinct CDR3 sequences, over 60% of which are singletons, and over 4.5% rests with the top ten. Sequenced: CD4+ T cells from blood, cultured in vitro. The receptors stem from a human donor who had recovered from COVID-19. The CDR3 runs from the conserved cysteine through the conserved F or W. Fields, in order: J gene, D gene, V gene, clone size, CDR3 protein, CDR3 DNA. D genes are given only for firm matches. Where a row states a size, it is once, few, many or the class of an expanded clone; other rows omit it.

>TRBJ1-5|TRBD1|TRBV7-9|NA
CASRSGGSNQPQHF
TGTGCCAGCAGATCAGGGGGGAGCAATCAGCCCCAGCATTTT
>TRBJ2-3|NA|TRBV20-1|few
CSAQLGAGARTPTDTQYF
TGCAGTGCTCAACTAGGGGCAGGGGCCCGTACTCCCACAGATACGCAGTATTTT
>TRBJ1-2|NA|TRBV24-1|NA
CATSDGGTNYGYTF
TGTGCCACCAGTGATGGGGGGACGAACTATGGCTACACCTTC
>TRBJ1-1|NA|TRBV7-2|few
CASSAQGRVNTEAFF
TGTGCCAGCAGCGCACAGGGAAGAGTGAACACTGAAGCTTTCTTT
>TRBJ1-2|TRBD1|TRBV11-3|NA
CASSLHPAGTGGASYGYTF
TGTGCCAGCAGCTTACACCCCGCAGGGACAGGGGGCGCGAGCTATGGCTACACCTTC
>TRBJ2-5|TRBD2|TRBV6-1|NA
CASSPRSGGVYRETQYF
TGTGCCAGCAGCCCCAGGTCGGGGGGGGTTTATCGAGAGACCCAGTACTTC
>TRBJ2-5|NA|TRBV20-1|NA
CSASTAQETQYF
TGCAGTGCCTCGACTGCCCAAGAGACCCAGTACTTC
>TRBJ1-2|TRBD1|TRBV28|NA
CASSLYRGSGYTF
TGTGCCAGCAGTTTATACAGGGGCAGTGGCTACACCTTC
>TRBJ2-7|TRBD2|TRBV6-5|NA
CASSYASSGSSYEQYF
TGTGCCAGCAGTTACGCCTCTAGCGGGAGCTCCTACGAGCAGTACTTC
>TRBJ1-2|NA|TRBV28|NA
CASSFGGLHFYGYTF
TGTGCCAGCAGTTTTGGGGGGCTCCACTTCTATGGCTACACCTTC
>TRBJ1-5|NA|TRBV7-2|NA
CASSLRGSEYSNQPQHF
TGTGCCAGCAGCTTAAGGGGGTCGGAGTATAGCAATCAGCCCCAGCATTTT
>TRBJ2-7|TRBD2|TRBV28|once
CASSSPPRTSSGQYF
TGTGCCAGCAGTTCCCCCCCTCGGACTAGTTCGGGGCAGTACTTC
>TRBJ1-6|NA|TRBV25-1|NA
CASSGGAGGPGANSPLHF
TGTGCCAGCAGTGGGGGAGCCGGAGGCCCGGGGGCCAATTCACCCCTCCACTTT
>TRBJ1-6|NA|TRBV20-1|NA
CSAERAVNSPLHF
TGCAGTGCCGAGAGGGCGGTAAATTCACCCCTCCACTTT
>TRBJ1-1|NA|TRBV7-2|few
CASSLAGGGKAFF
TGTGCCAGCAGCTTAGCGGGTGGAGGGAAAGCTTTCTTT
>TRBJ1-5|NA|TRBV20-1|few
CSAKNSVTGQPQHF
TGCAGTGCTAAGAACAGCGTAACAGGTCAGCCCCAGCATTTT
>TRBJ2-1|NA|TRBV19|NA
CASSMNNEQFF
TGTGCCAGTAGTATGAACAATGAGCAGTTCTTC
>TRBJ1-2|NA|TRBV27|NA
CASSSIPGVLSGYTF
TGTGCCAGCAGTTCCATTCCAGGGGTACTCTCTGGCTACACCTTC
>TRBJ2-5|NA|TRBV20-1|NA
CSDYKRSQETQYF
TGCAGTGATTATAAACGGTCCCAAGAGACCCAGTACTTC
>TRBJ1-2|TRBD1|TRBV20-1|NA
CSAREIVTGTGYTF
TGCAGTGCTAGAGAGATAGTGACAGGGACTGGCTACACCTTC
>TRBJ1-2|NA|TRBV27|few
CASRPGWYDYGYTF
TGTGCCAGCCGCCCCGGCTGGTACGACTATGGCTACACCTTC
>TRBJ1-2|NA|TRBV28|NA
CASSSPPKGYTF
TGTGCCAGCAGTTCCCCGCCCAAGGGCTACACCTTC
>TRBJ2-1|TRBD1|TRBV6-1|NA
CASKMRTGATYNEQFF
TGTGCCAGTAAGATGAGGACAGGGGCGACCTACAATGAGCAGTTCTTC
>TRBJ1-1|NA|TRBV7-9|NA
CASSLKDRNTEAFF
TGTGCCAGCAGCTTAAAGGATAGGAACACTGAAGCTTTCTTT
>TRBJ2-2|NA|TRBV6-5|NA
CASSFRRANTGELFF
TGTGCCAGCAGTTTTAGGAGAGCGAACACCGGGGAGCTGTTTTTT
>TRBJ2-7|NA|TRBV21-1|few
CASSHRRETYEQYF
TGTGCCAGCAGCCACCGTAGGGAGACCTACGAGCAGTACTTC
>TRBJ1-2|NA|TRBV30|few
CAWSETGDYGYTF
TGTGCCTGGAGTGAGACGGGGGACTATGGCTACACCTTC
>TRBJ1-3|TRBD1|TRBV10-3|once
CAISETHSDRPRNTIYF
TGTGCCATCAGTGAGACGCACTCGGACAGGCCAAGAAACACCATATATTTT
>TRBJ1-5|NA|TRBV6-5|NA
CASSYGGVSNQPQHF
TGTGCCAGCAGTTATGGGGGTGTTAGCAATCAGCCCCAGCATTTT
>TRBJ2-7|TRBD2|TRBV2|NA
CASSVGLAGVEQYF
TGTGCCAGCAGTGTAGGACTAGCGGGAGTCGAGCAGTACTTC
>TRBJ1-1|NA|TRBV28|NA
CASSLSGLSAFF
TGTGCCAGCAGTTTATCAGGACTTTCAGCTTTCTTT
>TRBJ1-2|TRBD1|TRBV7-2|NA
CASSQGAGYGYTF
TGTGCCAGCAGCCAGGGGGCGGGTTATGGCTACACCTTC
>TRBJ1-2|NA|TRBV24-1|few
CATSQGSYGYTF
TGTGCCACCAGTCAGGGGTCGTATGGCTACACCTTC
>TRBJ2-5|NA|TRBV28|NA
CASSGASKGAQETQYF
TGTGCCAGCAGTGGGGCCTCGAAGGGAGCCCAAGAGACCCAGTACTTC
>TRBJ1-5|NA|TRBV7-6|few
CASSAWGVAGNQPQHF
TGTGCCAGCAGCGCTTGGGGGGTAGCGGGCAATCAGCCCCAGCATTTT
>TRBJ2-3|TRBD2|TRBV20-1|NA
CSARGTRNTDTQYF
TGCAGTGCTAGGGGGACTAGGAACACAGATACGCAGTATTTT
>TRBJ2-1|TRBD1|TRBV7-9|NA
CASSPRQGSYNEQFF
TGTGCCAGCAGTCCACGACAGGGCTCCTACAATGAGCAGTTCTTC
>TRBJ2-3|NA|TRBV7-6|few
CASSLEEIQADTQYF
TGTGCCAGCAGCTTAGAGGAGATACAGGCAGATACGCAGTATTTT
>TRBJ2-5|TRBD2|TRBV7-9|NA
CASSLPGRVNQETQYF
TGTGCCAGCAGCTTACCCGGGAGGGTTAATCAAGAGACCCAGTACTTC
>TRBJ1-2|NA|TRBV7-2|NA
CASSLGVAGNGYTF
TGTGCCAGCAGCTTAGGGGTGGCAGGGAATGGCTACACCTTC
>TRBJ1-5|TRBD1|TRBV2|NA
CASSVGTGNQPQHF
TGTGCCAGCAGCGTGGGGACAGGTAATCAGCCCCAGCATTTT
>TRBJ1-6|NA|TRBV7-9|NA
CASSFGGFNSPLHF
TGTGCCAGCAGCTTTGGAGGGTTCAACTCACCCCTCCACTTT
>TRBJ1-2|TRBD1|TRBV27|NA
CASRKSGGGGYGYTF
TGTGCCAGCAGGAAATCAGGGGGCGGAGGGTATGGCTACACCTTC
>TRBJ2-7|TRBD2|TRBV6-5|NA
CASSYSFASGSYEQYF
TGTGCCAGCAGTTACTCGTTCGCTAGCGGGAGTTACGAGCAGTACTTC
>TRBJ2-5|TRBD2|TRBV7-2|NA
CASSPPGAGGETQYF
TGTGCCAGCAGCCCCCCTGGGGCGGGAGGAGAGACCCAGTACTTC
>TRBJ1-1|TRBD1|TRBV2|NA
CASQGGNTEAFF
TGTGCCAGCCAGGGGGGGAACACTGAAGCTTTCTTT
>TRBJ2-4|TRBD2|TRBV7-9|NA
CASSLVLILAGEPPPKNIQYF
TGTGCCAGCAGCTTAGTTTTAATACTAGCGGGAGAGCCCCCTCCCAAAAACATTCAGTACTTC
>TRBJ1-4|NA|TRBV12-3/TRBV12-4|NA
CASRGASGLFF
TGTGCCAGCAGGGGGGCCTCCGGACTGTTTTTT
>TRBJ2-6|NA|TRBV15|NA
CATSKVPAGANVLTF
TGTGCCACCAGCAAAGTCCCAGCTGGGGCCAACGTCCTGACTTTC
>TRBJ1-1|NA|TRBV20-1|few
CSARGSVNTEAFF
TGCAGTGCCCGTGGGTCAGTGAACACTGAAGCTTTCTTT
>TRBJ2-4|TRBD2|TRBV20-1|once
CSARGIAGGKKNIQYF
TGCAGTGCTAGAGGGATAGCGGGAGGGAAAAAAAACATTCAGTACTTC
>TRBJ2-4|TRBD1|TRBV24-1|NA
CATSDQGAGQGSIQYF
TGTGCCACCAGTGATCAGGGAGCCGGACAGGGGAGCATTCAGTACTTC
>TRBJ2-2|NA|TRBV24-1|NA
CATSDLWSSGELFF
TGTGCCACCAGTGATTTGTGGAGCTCCGGGGAGCTGTTTTTT
>TRBJ1-5|NA|TRBV6-2/TRBV6-3|few
CASSSGLNQPQHF
TGTGCCAGCAGCTCGGGCCTAAATCAGCCCCAGCATTTT
>TRBJ2-5|NA|TRBV4-1|NA
CASSPLGDRRRGVQYF
TGCGCCAGCAGCCCCCTCGGAGACAGGCGCCGAGGAGTCCAGTACTTC
>TRBJ1-1|TRBD1|TRBV12-3/TRBV12-4|NA
CASSSNRGRTEAFF
TGTGCCAGCAGTTCCAACAGGGGGCGGACTGAAGCTTTCTTT
>TRBJ1-1|TRBD1|TRBV7-2|NA
CASSLADRGRKTEAFF
TGTGCCAGCAGCTTAGCAGACAGGGGGCGAAAGACTGAAGCTTTCTTT
>TRBJ1-3|TRBD1|TRBV6-1|few
CASRSGTGNGNTIYF
TGTGCCAGCAGATCCGGGACAGGGAATGGAAACACCATATATTTT
>TRBJ2-2|TRBD2|TRBV15|NA
CATSRARGGTGELFF
TGTGCCACCAGCAGAGCGCGCGGGGGCACCGGGGAGCTGTTTTTT